Reported below is one T cell receptor (beta chain). Its specificity is unknown. The investigators reverse transcribed all of the isolated RNA, so they sequenced expressed TCRB transcripts. Generated by immunoSEQ multiplex PCR, the TCRdb table keeps only in-frame clones and is missing some. The sample yields 200,000 to 250,000 clones, under 13% seen once. This entry is derived from a study of beta chain features in type 1 diabetes. The CDR3 is 14 amino acids. V lost 5 bases to trimming and J lost 1 base, with 11 bases between them. Germline-derived CDR1 and CDR2 are SGHTA and FQGNSA. A CD45RO/CCR7/CD25/CD127/CD95/CD27 panel sorted naive, central memory, regulatory and stem cell-like memory CD4+ cells. Sorting gave populations that all exceeded 98% purity. Findings and limits, study-wide: Patients showed naive, central memory and Treg TCRB repertoires that appeared more similar than those of healthy donors. Significant though moderate, a shortening of TCRB CDR3s appeared in all four CD4+ subsets of Type 1 diabetes patients.

The TCR was taken from a man between 18 and 29 years old in good health. The chain has TRBV7-2 and TRBJ2-5, with D perhaps matching TRBD1 (6 bases). Sequencing was carried out using central memory CD4+ T cells from blood. Written as DNA, the CDR3 is TGTGCCAGCAGCGTCGGACAGTTCCAAGAGACCCAGTACTTC. Amino acids: CASSVGQFQETQYF.